The source of this TCR beta chain is a study of T cell repertoires in MIS-A myocarditis (dated by TCRdb to between 2022 and 2023). The QIAamp DNA FFPE kit was used to extract genomic DNA from formalin-fixed paraffin-embedded autopsy tissue. This clone was counted once. Which antigen it targets is not known. Qualities for individual bases were not recorded, and no much larger clone is one base off. The immunoSEQ bias-controlled multiplex PCR was used to amplify TCRbeta CDR3 regions, which were then sequenced at high throughput. The published analysis was carried out like this. CDR3 sequences were collapsed and filtered with the immunoSEQ vendor pipeline, and the abundance and frequency of each unique TCRbeta CDR3 were thereby quantified. CD-HIT clustered dominant CDR3 amino acid sequences with SARS-CoV-2-specific ImmuneCODE TCRbeta sequences at a 90% global sequence identity threshold. Clones at frequencies from 0.1 to 1 were categorized as hyperexpanded, and clones at frequencies from 0.01 to 0.1 were categorized as large. The CDR3 amino acid sequences and the V and J gene assignments of the dominant clones were confirmed with MiXCR. The R stringdist package was used to calculate Levenshtein distances between the patient clonotypes and the ImmuneCODE hits. The immuneACCESS repertoire file appears here via TCRdb, limited to in-frame rearrangements. These files lack a portion of the clones; in checked studies, under half of the deficit traces to unresolved V genes, and the cause of the others is not known. V and J calls and clone size are those listed in that table; D and trimming were worked out from the DNA. Here the sample has over 9,000 clones; 65% to 90% occur a single time. 29% of the sample comes from the top ten.

Trimming leaves V shorter by 4 bases and J shorter by 0 bases, with the junction holding 8 bases beyond the gene matches. The germline V gene supplies CDR1 MGHRA and CDR2 YSYEKL. The CDR3 has 16 amino acids, counting the end cysteine and phenylalanine. The kept DNA is CDR3 alone, 48 bases in frame from the first base. The TCR sequence derives from a man between 18 and 35 years old with fulminant myocarditis from multisystem inflammatory syndrome in adults (MIS-A) after COVID-19. The chain couples TRBV4-1 to TRBJ1-1; a stretch of 7 junction bases matches TRBD1. Input material: right ventricle heart tissue obtained at autopsy. The sample's cell subset or site label, in plain terms: cardiac tissue sample (left or right ventricle, interventricular septum, or pericardium). The DNA is TGCGCCAGCAGCCGCCGACAGGGCACCCTGAACACTGAAGCTTTCTTT. Translated, it gives CASSRRQGTLNTEAFF.